This record looks at one TCR beta chain sequence and its context. Its matching antigen is unknown. This sample is drawn from a study of T cell responses to AZD1222 COVID-19 vaccine. Study conclusions and caveats: The donor cohort was predominantly white British with a female majority, and clonal diversity may have been underestimated.

Produced via immunoSEQ multiplex PCR; TCRdb's table is partial and in-frame only. The sample has some 96,000 clones, 85% to 90% seen once; the top ten hold 16%. Germline assignment: CDR1 SSHAT and CDR2 FNYEAQ (reference sequence). The CDR3 totals 15 residues. V trimming: 5 bases; J trimming: 2 bases; junction bases outside the gene matches: 8. The rearrangement uses TRBV7-7 and TRBJ2-5, with 7 bases aligning to TRBD1. The input for sequencing was peripheral blood, taken 28 days after the second AZD1222 dose. The source is an adult who received the AZD1222 COVID-19 vaccine. CDR3 protein: CASSRTGVGQETQYF. CDR3 DNA sequence: TGTGCCAGCAGCCGCACAGGGGTTGGACAAGAGACCCAGTACTTC.